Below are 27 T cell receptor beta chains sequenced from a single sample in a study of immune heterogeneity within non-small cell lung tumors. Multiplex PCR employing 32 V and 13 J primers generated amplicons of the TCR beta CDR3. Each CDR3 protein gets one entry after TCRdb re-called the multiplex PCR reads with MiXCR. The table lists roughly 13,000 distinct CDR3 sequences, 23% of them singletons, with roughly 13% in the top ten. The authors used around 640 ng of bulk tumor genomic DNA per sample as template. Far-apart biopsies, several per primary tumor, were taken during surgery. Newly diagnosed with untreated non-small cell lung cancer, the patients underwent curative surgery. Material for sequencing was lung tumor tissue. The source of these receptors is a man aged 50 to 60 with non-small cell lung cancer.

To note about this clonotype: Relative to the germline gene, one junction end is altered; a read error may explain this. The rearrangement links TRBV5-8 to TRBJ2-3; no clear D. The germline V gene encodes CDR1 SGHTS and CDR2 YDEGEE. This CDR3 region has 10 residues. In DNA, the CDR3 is TGTGCCAGCAGCTTGGTGGCGGTGGATTTT. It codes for CASSLVAVDF. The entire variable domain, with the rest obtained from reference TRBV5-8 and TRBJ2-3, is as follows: EAGVTQSPTHLIKTRGQQATLRCSPISGHTSVYWYQQALGLGLQFLLWYDEGEERNRGNFPPRFSGRQFPNYSSELNVNALELEDSALYLCASSLVAVDFGPGTRLTVL.

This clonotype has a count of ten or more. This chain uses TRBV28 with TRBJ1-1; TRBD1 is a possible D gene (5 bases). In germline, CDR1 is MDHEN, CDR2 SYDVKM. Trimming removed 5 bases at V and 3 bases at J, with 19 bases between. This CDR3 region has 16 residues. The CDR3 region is CASSAGPGKPDTEAFF. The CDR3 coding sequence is TGTGCCAGCAGTGCCGGCCCAGGGAAGCCGGACACTGAAGCTTTCTTT.

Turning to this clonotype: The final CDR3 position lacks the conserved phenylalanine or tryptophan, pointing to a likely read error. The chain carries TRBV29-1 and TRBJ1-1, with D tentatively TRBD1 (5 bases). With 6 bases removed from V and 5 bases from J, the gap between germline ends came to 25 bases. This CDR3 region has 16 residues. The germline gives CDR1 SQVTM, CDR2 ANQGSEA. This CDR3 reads CSVLNRRGVGLTEAFS. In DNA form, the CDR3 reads TGCAGCGTCCTAAATCGACGGGGGGTAGGATTGACTGAAGCTTTCTCT.

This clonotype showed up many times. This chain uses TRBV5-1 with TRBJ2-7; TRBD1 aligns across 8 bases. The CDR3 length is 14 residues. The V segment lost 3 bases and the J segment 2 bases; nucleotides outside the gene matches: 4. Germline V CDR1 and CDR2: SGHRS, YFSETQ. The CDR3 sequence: CASSSDRVPYEQYF. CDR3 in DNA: TGCGCCAGCAGCTCGGACAGGGTACCCTACGAGCAGTACTTC.

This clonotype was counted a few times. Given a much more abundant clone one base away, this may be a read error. The CDR3 reads CAWSGTVLDPKLFF. The CDR3 DNA reads as TGTGCCTGGAGTGGGACAGTACTGGACCCAAAACTGTTTTTT. This rearrangement joins TRBV30 to TRBJ1-4; TRBD1 might be the D (6 bases). Looked up from germline, CDR1 is GTSNPN and CDR2 is SVGIG (reference sequence). The CDR3 is made up of 14 amino acids. V was shortened by 1 base and J by 10 bases, with 16 bases between the two germline ends.

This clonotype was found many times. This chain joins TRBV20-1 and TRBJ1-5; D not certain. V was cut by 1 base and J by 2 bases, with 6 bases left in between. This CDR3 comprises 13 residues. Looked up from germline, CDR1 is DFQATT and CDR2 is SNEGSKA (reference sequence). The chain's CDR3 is CSARGGGNQPQHF. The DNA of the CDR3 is TGCAGTGCTAGAGGAGGAGGCAATCAGCCCCAGCATTTT.

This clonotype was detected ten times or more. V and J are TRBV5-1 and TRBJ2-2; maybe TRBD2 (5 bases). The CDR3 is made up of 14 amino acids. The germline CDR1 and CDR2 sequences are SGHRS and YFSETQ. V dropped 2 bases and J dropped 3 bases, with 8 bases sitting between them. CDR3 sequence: CASSLLEYTGELFF. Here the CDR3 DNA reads TGCGCCAGCAGCTTACTAGAATACACCGGGGAGCTGTTTTTT. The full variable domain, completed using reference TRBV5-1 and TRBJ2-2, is KAGVTQTPRYLIKTRGQQVTLSCSPISGHRSVSWYQQTPGQGLQFLFEYFSETQRNKGNFPGRFSGRQFSNSRSEMNVSTLELGDSALYLCASSLLEYTGELFFGEGSRLTVL.

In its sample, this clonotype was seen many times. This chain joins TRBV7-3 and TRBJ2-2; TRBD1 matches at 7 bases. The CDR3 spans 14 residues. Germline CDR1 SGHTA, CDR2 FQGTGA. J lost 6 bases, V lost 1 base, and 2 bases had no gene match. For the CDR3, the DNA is TGTGCCAGCAGCTTAATTGGGACAGCCGGGGAGCTGTTTTTT. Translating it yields CASSLIGTAGELFF.

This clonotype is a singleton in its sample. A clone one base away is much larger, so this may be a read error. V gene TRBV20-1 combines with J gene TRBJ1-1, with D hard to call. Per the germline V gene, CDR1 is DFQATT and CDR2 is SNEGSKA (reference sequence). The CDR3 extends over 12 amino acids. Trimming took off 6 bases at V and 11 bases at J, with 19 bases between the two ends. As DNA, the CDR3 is TGCAGTGCCACCCCCCCCGAAAGGATGGCTTTCTTT. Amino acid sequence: CSATPPERMAFF.

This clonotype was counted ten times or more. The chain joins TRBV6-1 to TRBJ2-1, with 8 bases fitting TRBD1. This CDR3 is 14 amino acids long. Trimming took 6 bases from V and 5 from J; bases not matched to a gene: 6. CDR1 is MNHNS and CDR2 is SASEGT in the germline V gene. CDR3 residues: CASRLTGANNEQFF. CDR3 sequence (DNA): TGTGCCAGCAGGCTGACAGGGGCGAACAATGAGCAGTTCTTC.

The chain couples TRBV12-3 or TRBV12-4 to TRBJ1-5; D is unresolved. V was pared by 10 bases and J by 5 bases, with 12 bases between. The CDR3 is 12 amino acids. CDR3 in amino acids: CANMDGYQPQHF. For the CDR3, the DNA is TGTGCCAATATGGACGGGTATCAGCCCCAGCATTTT.

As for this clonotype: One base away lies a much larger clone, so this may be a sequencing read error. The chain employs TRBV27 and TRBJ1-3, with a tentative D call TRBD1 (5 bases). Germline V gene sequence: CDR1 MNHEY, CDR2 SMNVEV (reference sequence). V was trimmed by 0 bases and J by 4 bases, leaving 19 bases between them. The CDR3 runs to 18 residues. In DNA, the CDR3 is TGTGCCAGCAGTTTATCGGACAAGGACGGAGTAAGAGGAAACACCATATATTTT. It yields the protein CASSLSDKDGVRGNTIYF.

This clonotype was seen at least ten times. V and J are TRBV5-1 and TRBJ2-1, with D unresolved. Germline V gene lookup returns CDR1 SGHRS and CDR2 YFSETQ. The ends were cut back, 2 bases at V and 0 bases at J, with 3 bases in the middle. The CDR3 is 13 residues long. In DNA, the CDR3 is TGCGCCAGCAGCTTATACTCCTACAATGAGCAGTTCTTC. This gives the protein CASSLYSYNEQFF.

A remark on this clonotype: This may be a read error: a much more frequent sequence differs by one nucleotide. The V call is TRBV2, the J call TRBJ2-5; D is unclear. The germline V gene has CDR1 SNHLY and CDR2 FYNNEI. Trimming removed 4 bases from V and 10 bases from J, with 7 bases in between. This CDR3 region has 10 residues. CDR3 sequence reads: CASSGKNQYF. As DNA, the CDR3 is TGTGCCAGCAGTGGTAAGAACCAGTACTTC.

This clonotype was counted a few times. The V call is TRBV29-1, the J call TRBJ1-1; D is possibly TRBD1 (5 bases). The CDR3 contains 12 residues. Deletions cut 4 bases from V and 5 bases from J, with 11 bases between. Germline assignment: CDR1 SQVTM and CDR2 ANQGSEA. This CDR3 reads CSVGMGRTEAFF. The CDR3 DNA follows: TGCAGCGTTGGTATGGGGCGGACTGAAGCTTTCTTT.

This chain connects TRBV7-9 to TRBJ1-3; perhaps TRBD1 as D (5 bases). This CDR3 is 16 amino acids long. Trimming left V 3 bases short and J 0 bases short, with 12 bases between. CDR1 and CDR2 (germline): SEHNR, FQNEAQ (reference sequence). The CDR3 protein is CASSFPPGSSGNTIYF. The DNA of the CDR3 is TGTGCCAGCAGCTTTCCCCCAGGGAGCTCTGGAAACACCATATATTTT.

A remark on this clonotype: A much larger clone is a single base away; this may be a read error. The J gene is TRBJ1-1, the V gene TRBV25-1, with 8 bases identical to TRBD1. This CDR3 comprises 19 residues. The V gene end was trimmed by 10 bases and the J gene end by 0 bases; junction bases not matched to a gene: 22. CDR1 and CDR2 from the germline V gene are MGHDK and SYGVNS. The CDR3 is CAKISGAGGRLCLNTEAFF. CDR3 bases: TGTGCCAAAATCTCCGGGGCAGGGGGCCGCCTTTGCTTGAACACTGAAGCTTTCTTT.

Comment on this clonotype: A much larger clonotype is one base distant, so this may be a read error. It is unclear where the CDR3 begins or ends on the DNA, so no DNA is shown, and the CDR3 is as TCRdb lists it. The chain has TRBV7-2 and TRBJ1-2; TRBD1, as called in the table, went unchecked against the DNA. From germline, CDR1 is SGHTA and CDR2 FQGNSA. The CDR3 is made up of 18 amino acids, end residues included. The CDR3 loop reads CASSYFGQGAQGHYGYNF.

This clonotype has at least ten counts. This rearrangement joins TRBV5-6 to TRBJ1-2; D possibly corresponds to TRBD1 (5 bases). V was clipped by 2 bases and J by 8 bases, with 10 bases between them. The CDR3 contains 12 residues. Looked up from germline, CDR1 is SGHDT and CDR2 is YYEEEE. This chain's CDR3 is CASSFARAGYTF. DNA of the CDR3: TGTGCCAGCAGCTTCGCCAGGGCCGGCTACACCTTC. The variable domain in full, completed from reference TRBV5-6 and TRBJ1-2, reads DAGVTQSPTHLIKTRGQQVTLRCSPKSGHDTVSWYQQALGQGPQFIFQYYEEEERQRGNFPDRFSGHQFPNYSSELNVNALLLGDSALYLCASSFARAGYTFGSGTRLTVV.

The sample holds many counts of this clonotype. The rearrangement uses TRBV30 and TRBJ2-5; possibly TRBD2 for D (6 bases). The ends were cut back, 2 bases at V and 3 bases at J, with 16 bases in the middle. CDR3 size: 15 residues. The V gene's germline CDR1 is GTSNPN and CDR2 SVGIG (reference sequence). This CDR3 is CAWSRKARGKETQYF. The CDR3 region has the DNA TGTGCCTGGAGTAGGAAGGCACGCGGGAAAGAGACCCAGTACTTC. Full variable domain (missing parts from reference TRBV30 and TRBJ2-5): SQTIHQWPATLVQPVGSPLSLECTVEGTSNPNLYWYRQAAGRGLQLLFYSVGIGQISSEVPQNLSASRPQDRQFILSSKKLLLSDSGFYLCAWSRKARGKETQYFGPGTRLLVL.

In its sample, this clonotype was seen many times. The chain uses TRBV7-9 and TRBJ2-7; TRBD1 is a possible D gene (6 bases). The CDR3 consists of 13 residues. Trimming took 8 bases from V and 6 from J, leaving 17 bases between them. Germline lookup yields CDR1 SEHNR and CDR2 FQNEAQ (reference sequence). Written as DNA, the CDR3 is TGTGCCAGCCAGACACAGGGAAGCGGCGAGCAGTACTTC. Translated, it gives CASQTQGSGEQYF.

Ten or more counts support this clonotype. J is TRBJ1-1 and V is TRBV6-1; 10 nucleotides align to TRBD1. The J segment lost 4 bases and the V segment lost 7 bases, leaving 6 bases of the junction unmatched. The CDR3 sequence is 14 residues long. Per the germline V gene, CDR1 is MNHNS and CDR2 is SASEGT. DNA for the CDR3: TGTGCCAGCACCCGACAGGGGGCGACCACTGAAGCTTTCTTT. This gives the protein CASTRQGATTEAFF.

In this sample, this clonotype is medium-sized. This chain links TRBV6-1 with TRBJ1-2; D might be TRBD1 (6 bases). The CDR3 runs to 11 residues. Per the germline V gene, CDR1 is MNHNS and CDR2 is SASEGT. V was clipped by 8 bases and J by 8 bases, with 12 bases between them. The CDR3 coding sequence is TGTGCCAGCGGGGGGCCGGAGGGCTACACCTTC. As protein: CASGGPEGYTF.

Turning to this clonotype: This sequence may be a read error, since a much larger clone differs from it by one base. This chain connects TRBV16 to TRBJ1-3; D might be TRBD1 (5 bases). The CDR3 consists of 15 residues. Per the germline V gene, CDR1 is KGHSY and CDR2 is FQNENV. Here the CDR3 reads CVSSHPTNRGNTIYF. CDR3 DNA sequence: TGTGTCAGCAGCCACCCTACGAACAGGGGAAACACCATATATTTT.

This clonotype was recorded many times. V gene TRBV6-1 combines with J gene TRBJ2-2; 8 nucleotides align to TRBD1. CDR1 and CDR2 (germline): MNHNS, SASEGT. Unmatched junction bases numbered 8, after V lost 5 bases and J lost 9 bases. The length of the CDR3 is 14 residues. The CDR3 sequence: CASSTDRDVRELFF. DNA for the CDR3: TGTGCCAGCAGTACGGACAGGGACGTCAGGGAGCTGTTTTTT.

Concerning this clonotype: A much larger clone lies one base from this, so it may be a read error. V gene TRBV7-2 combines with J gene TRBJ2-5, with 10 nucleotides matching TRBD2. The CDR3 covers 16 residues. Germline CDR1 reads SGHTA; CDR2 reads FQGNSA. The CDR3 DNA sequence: TGTGCCAGCAGCCCGGGGACTAGCGCGGGCGGAGAGATCCAGTACTTC. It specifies CASSPGTSAGGEIQYF. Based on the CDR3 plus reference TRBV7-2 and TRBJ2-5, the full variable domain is GAGVSQSPSNKVTEKGKDVELRCDPISGHTALYWYRQSLGQGLEFLIYFQGNSAPDKSGLPSDRFSAERTGGSVSTLTIQRTQQEDSAVYLCASSPGTSAGGEIQYFGPGTRLLVL.

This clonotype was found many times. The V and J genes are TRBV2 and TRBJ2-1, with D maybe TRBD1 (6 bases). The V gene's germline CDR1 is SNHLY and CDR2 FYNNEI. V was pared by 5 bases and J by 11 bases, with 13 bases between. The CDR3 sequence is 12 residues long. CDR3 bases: TGTGCCAGCAGTCACTACAGGGAAAAGCAGTTCTTC. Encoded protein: CASSHYREKQFF.